This T cell receptor beta chain stems from a study of T cell changes during pregnancy in multiple sclerosis. Germline V lookup: CDR1 LGHNT, CDR2 FRNRAP. This CDR3 is 12 amino acids long. V dropped 2 bases and J dropped 5 bases, with 7 bases sitting between them. This clone came up many times. The assay was immunoSEQ multiplex PCR, and TCRdb's table has in-frame clones only and misses some. Of about 89,000 clones in the sample, just under 95% were seen once. The TCR was taken from a female donor with multiple sclerosis, enrolled in a pregnancy study. The sample here was peripheral blood, taken in the third trimester of pregnancy. V and J are TRBV12-5 and TRBJ2-7; no reliable D call. CDR3 residues: CASGLTENEQYF. CDR3 DNA sequence: TGTGCTAGTGGTTTGACCGAGAACGAGCAGTACTTC.